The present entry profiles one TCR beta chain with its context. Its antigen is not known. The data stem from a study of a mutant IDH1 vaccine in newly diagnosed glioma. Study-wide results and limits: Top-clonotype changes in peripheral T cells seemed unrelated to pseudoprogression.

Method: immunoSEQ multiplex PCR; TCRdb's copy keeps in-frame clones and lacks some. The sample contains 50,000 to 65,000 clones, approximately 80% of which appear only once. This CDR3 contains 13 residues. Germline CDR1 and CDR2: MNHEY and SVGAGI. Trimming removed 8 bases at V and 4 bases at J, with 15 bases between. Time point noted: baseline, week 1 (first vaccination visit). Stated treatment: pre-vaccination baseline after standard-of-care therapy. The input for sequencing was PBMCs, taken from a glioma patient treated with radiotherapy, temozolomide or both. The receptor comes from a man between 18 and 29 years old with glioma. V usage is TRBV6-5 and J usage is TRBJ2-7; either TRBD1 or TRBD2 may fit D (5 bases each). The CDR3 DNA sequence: TGTGCCAGCGGGGGACGCGGTCGATACGAGCAGTACTTC. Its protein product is CASGGRGRYEQYF.